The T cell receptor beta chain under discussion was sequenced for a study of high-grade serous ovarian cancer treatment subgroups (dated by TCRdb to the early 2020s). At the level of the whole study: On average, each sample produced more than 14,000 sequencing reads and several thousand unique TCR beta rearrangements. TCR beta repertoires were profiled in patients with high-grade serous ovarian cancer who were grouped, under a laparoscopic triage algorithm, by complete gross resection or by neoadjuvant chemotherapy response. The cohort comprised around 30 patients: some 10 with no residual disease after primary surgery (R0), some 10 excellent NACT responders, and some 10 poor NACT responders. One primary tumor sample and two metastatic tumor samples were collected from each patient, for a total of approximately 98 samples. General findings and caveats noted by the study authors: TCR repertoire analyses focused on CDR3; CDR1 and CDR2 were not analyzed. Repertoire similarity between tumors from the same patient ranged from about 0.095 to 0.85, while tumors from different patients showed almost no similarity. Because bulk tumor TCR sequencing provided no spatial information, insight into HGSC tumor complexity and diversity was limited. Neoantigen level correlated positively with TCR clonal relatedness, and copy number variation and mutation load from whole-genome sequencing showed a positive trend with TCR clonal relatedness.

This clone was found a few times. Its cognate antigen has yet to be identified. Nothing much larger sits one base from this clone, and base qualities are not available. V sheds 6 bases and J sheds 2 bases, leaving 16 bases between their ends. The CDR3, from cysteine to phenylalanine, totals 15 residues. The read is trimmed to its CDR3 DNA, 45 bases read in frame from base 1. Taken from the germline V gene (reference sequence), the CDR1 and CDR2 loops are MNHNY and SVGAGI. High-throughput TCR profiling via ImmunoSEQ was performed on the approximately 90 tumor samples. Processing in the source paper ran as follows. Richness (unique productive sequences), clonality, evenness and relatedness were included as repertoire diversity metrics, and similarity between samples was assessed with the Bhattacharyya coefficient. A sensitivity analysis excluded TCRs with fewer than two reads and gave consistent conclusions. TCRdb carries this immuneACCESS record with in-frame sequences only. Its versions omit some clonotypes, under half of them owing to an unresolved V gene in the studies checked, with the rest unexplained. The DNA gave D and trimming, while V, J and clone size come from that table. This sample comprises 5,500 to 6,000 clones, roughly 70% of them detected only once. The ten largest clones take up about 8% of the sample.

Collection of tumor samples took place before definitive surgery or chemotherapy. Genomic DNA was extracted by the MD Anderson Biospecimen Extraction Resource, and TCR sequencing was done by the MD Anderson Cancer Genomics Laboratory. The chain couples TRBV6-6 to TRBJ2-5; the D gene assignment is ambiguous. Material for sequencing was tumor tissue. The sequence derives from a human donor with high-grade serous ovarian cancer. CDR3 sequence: CASSETAPWQETQYF. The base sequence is TGTGCCAGCAGCGAGACGGCCCCATGGCAAGAGACCCAGTACTTC.